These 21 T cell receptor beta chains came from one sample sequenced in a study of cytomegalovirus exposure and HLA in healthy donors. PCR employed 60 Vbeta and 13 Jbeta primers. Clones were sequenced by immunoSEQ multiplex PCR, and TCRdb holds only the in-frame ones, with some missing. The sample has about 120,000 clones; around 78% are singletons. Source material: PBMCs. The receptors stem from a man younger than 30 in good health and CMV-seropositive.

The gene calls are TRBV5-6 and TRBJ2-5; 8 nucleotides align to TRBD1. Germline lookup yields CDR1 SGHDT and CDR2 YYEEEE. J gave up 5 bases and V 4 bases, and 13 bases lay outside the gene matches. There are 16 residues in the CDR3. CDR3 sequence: CASSAQGLTGDETQYF. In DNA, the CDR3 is TGTGCCAGCAGCGCACAGGGCCTGACAGGGGACGAGACCCAGTACTTC.

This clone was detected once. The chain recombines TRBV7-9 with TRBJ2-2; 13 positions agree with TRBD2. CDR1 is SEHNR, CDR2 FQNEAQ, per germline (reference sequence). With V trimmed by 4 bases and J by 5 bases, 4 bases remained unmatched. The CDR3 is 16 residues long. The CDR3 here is CASSSRTSGGTGELFF. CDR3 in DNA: TGTGCCAGCAGCTCGCGGACTAGCGGGGGAACCGGGGAGCTGTTTTTT.

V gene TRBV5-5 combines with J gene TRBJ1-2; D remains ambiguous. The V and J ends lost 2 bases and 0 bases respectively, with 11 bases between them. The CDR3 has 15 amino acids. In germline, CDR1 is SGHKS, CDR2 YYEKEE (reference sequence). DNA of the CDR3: TGTGCCAGCAGCTTTCTAGGCAGTTCTAACTATGGCTACACCTTC. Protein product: CASSFLGSSNYGYTF.

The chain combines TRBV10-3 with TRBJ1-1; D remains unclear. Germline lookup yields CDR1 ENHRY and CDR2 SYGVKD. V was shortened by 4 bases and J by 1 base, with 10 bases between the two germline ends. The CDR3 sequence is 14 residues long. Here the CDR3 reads CAISGEGGNTEAFF. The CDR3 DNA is TGTGCCATCAGTGGGGAGGGAGGGAACACTGAAGCTTTCTTT.

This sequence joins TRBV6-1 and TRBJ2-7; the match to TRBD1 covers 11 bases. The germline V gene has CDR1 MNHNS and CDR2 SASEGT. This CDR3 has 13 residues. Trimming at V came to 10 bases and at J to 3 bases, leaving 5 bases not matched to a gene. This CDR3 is CATRGTGGYEQYF. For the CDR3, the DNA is TGTGCCACCCGCGGGACAGGGGGCTACGAGCAGTACTTC.

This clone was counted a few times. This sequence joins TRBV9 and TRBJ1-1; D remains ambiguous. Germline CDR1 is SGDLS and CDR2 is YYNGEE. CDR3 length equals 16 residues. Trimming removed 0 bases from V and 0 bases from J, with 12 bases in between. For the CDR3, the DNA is TGTGCCAGCAGCGTAGCGGACTGCTCGATGAACACTGAAGCTTTCTTT. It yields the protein CASSVADCSMNTEAFF.

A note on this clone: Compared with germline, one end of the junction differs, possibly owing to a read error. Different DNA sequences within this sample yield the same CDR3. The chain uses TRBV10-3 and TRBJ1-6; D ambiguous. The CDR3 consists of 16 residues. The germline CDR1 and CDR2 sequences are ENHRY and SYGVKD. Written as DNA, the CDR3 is TGTGCCATCAGTGCAAGAGGGCCCTCCTATAATTCTCCCCTCCACTTT. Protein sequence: CAISARGPSYNSPLHF.

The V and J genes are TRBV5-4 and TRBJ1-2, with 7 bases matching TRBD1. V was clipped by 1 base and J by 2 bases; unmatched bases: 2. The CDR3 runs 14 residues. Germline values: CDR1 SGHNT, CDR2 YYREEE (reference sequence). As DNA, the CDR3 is TGTGCCAGCAGCTTGTTAGGGGGCAACTATGGCTACACCTTC. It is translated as CASSLLGGNYGYTF.

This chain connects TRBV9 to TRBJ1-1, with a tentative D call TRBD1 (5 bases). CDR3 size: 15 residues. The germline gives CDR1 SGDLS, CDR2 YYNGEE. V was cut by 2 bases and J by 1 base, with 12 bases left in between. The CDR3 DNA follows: TGTGCCAGCAGCGTGGAGGGGTTAGGGAACACTGAAGCTTTCTTT. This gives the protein CASSVEGLGNTEAFF. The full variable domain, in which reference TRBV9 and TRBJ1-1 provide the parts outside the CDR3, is DSGVTQTPKHLITATGQRVTLRCSPRSGDLSVYWYQQSLDQGLQFLIQYYNGEERAKGNILERFSAQQFPDLHSELNLSSLELGDSALYFCASSVEGLGNTEAFFGQGTRLTVV.

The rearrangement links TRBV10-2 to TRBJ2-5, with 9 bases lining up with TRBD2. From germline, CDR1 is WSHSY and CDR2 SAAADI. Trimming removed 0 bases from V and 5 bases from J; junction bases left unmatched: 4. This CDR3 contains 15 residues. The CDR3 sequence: CASSESRGGLETQYF. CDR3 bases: TGCGCCAGCAGTGAGTCGCGGGGGGGCCTCGAGACCCAGTACTTC.

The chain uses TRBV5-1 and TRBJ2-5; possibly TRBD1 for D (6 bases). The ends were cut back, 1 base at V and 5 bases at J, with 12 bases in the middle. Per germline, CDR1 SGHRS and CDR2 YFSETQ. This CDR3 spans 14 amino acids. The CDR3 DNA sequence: TGCGCCAGCAGCTTGCAGGGGTCGGGGGAGACCCAGTACTTC. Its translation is CASSLQGSGETQYF. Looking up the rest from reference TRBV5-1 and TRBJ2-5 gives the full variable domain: KAGVTQTPRYLIKTRGQQVTLSCSPISGHRSVSWYQQTPGQGLQFLFEYFSETQRNKGNFPGRFSGRQFSNSRSEMNVSTLELGDSALYLCASSLQGSGETQYFGPGTRLLVL.

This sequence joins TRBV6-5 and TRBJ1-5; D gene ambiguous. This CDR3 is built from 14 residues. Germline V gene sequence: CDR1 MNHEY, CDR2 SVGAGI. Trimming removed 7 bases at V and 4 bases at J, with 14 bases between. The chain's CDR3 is CASMVVRENQPQHF. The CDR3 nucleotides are TGTGCCAGCATGGTAGTAAGGGAGAATCAGCCCCAGCATTTT.

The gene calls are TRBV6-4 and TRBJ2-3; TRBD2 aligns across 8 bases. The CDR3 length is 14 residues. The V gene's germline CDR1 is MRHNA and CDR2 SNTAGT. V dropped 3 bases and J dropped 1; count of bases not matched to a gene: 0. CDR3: CASSERGGTDTQYF. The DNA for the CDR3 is TGTGCCAGCAGTGAGCGGGGGGGCACAGATACGCAGTATTTT.

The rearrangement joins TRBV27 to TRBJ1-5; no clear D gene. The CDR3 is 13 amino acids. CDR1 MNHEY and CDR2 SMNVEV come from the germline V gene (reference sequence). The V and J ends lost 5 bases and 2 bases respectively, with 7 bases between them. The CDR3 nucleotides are TGTGCCAGCAGTCCCCTTCGCAATCAGCCCCAGCATTTT. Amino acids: CASSPLRNQPQHF.

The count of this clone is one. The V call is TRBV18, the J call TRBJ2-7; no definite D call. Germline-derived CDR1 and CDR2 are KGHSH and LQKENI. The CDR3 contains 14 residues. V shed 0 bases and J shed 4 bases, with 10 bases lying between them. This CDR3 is CASSPPDTDYEQYF. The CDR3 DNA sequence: TGTGCCAGCTCACCACCGGATACAGATTACGAGCAGTACTTC.

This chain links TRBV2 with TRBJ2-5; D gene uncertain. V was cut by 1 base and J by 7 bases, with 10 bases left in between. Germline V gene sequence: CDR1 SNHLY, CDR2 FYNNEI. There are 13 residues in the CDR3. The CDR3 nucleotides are TGTGCCAGCAGTGAAGGCCCTATGTCGACCCAGTACTTC. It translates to CASSEGPMSTQYF. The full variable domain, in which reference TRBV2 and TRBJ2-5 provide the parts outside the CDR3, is EPEVTQTPSHQVTQMGQEVILRCVPISNHLYFYWYRQILGQKVEFLVSFYNNEISEKSEIFDDQFSVERPDGSNFTLKIRSTKLEDSAMYFCASSEGPMSTQYFGPGTRLLVL.

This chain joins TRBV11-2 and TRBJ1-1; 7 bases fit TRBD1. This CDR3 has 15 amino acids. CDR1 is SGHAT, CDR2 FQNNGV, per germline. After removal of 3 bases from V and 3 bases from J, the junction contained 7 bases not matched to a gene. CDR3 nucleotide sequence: TGTGCCAGCAGCTTGTCAAACAGGGGTGACACTGAAGCTTTCTTT. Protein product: CASSLSNRGDTEAFF.

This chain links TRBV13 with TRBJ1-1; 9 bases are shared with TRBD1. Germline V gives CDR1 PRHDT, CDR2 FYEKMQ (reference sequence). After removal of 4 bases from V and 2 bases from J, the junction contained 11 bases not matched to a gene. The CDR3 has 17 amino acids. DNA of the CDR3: TGTGCCAGCAGCTCCCACAGGGGGCGAATCCCAAACACTGAAGCTTTCTTT. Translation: CASSSHRGRIPNTEAFF. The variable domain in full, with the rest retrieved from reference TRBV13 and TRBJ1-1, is AAGVIQSPRHLIKEKRETATLKCYPIPRHDTVYWYQQGPGQDPQFLISFYEKMQSDKGSIPDRFSAQQFSDYHSELNMSSLELGDSALYFCASSSHRGRIPNTEAFFGQGTRLTVV.

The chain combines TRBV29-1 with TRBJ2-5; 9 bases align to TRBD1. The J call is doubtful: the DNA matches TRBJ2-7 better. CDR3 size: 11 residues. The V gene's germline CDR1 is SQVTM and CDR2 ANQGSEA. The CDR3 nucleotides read TGCAGCGTTACAGGGGGCGGCGAGCAGTACTTC. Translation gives CSVTGGGEQYF.

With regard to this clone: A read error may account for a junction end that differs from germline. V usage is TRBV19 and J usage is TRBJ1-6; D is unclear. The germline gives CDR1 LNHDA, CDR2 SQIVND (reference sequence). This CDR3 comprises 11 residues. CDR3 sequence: CASSTRECPYF. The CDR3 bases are TGTGCCAGTAGTACCCGAGAGTGCCCATACTTT.

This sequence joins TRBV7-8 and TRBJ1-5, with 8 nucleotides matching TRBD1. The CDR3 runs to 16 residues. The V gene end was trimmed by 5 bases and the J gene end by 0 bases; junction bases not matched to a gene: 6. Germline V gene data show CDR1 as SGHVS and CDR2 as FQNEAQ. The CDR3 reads CASSPGTGDSNQPQHF. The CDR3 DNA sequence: TGTGCCAGCAGCCCCGGGACAGGCGATAGCAATCAGCCCCAGCATTTT.